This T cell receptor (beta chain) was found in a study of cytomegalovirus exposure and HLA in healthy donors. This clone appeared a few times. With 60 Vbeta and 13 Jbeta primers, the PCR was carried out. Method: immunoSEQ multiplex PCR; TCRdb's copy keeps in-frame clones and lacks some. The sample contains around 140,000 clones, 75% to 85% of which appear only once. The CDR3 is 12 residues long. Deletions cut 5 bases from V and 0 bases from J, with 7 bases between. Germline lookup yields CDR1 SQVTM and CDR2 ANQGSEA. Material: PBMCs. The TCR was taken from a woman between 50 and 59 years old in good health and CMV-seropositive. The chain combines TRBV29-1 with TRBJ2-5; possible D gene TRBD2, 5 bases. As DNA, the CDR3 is TGCAGCGTTCCGGACTACCAAGAGACCCAGTACTTC. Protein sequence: CSVPDYQETQYF.